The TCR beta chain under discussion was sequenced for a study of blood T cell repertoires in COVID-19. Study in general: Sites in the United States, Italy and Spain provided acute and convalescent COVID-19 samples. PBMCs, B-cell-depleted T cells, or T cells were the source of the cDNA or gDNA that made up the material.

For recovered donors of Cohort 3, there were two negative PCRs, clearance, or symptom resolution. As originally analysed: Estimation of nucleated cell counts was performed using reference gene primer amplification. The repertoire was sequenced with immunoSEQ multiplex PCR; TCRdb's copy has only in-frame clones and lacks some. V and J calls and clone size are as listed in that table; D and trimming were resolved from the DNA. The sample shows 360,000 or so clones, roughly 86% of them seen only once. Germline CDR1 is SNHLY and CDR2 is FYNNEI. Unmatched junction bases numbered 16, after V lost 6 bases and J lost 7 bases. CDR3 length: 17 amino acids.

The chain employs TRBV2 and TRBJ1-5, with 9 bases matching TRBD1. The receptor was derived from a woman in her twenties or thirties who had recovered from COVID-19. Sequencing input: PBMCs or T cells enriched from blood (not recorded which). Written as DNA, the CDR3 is TGTGCCAGCAGCCGAACGGGACCGGGACAGGGAGGGCAGCCCCAGCATTTT. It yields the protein CASSRTGPGQGGQPQHF.